Presented here are 27 T cell receptor beta chains from one specimen sequenced in a study of Graves' ophthalmopathy and Graves' hyperthyroidism. RNA transcripts were the template, and TCR beta CDR3 regions were amplified from them. The authors performed first-round RT-PCR with HTBI primers and then a second-round multiplex PCR. TCRdb called the multiplex PCR reads again in MiXCR, with one record for every CDR3 protein. The table includes about 740,000 distinct CDR3 sequences, 35% to 50% detected once. What was sequenced was peripheral blood. These receptor sequences come from an adult man with Graves' ophthalmopathy.

This clonotype occurred a few times. This CDR3 reads CASHEGNSPLHF. The CDR3 coding sequence is TGTGCCAGCCACGAGGGGAATTCACCCCTCCACTTT. The J gene is TRBJ1-6, the V gene TRBV9, with D tentatively TRBD1 (5 bases). The length of the CDR3 is 12 residues. Germline CDR1 is SGDLS and CDR2 is YYNGEE. V dropped 7 bases and J dropped 7 bases, with 9 bases sitting between them.

With regard to this clonotype: One end of the junction does not line up with germline, which may come from a read error. CDR3 nucleotide sequence: TGTGCCAGCTTGCTCGAATCGAACACCGGGGAGCTATTTTTT. This translates into CASLLESNTGELFF. V usage is TRBV25-1 and J usage is TRBJ2-2, with D maybe TRBD2 (5 bases). The CDR3 covers 14 residues. Per the germline V gene, CDR1 is MGHDK and CDR2 is SYGVNS. The complete variable domain, with remaining parts taken from reference TRBV25-1 and TRBJ2-2, reads EADIYQTPRYLVIGTGKKITLECSQTMGHDKMYWYQQDPGMELHLIHYSYGVNSTEKGDLSSESTVSRIRTEHFPLTLESARPSHTSQYLCASLLESNTGELFFGEGSRLTVL.

The genes are TRBV7-9 and TRBJ2-3, with TRBD2 matching 10 bases. The length of the CDR3 is 16 residues. Looked up from germline, CDR1 is SEHNR and CDR2 is FQNEAQ (reference sequence). V gave up 3 bases and J gave up 1 base; unmatched junction bases: 4. CDR3: CASSLGGTSGTDTQYF. CDR3 bases: TGTGCCAGCAGCTTGGGGGGGACTAGCGGCACAGATACGCAGTATTTT.

The chain uses TRBV4-3 and TRBJ2-1; D ambiguous. CDR3 length: 14 residues. The V gene's germline CDR1 is LGHNA and CDR2 YSLEER. V lost 0 bases to trimming and J lost 12 bases, with 15 bases between them. The CDR3 loop is CASSQEARRPWQFF. The DNA for the CDR3 is TGCGCCAGCAGCCAAGAAGCAAGGAGACCGTGGCAGTTCTTC.

The chain employs TRBV12-3 or TRBV12-4 and TRBJ2-7; 7 bases are a match to TRBD2. Trimming removed 2 bases from V and 7 bases from J; junction bases left unmatched: 8. The CDR3 length is 14 residues. The CDR3 DNA reads as TGTGCCAGCAGTTTAATGGCGGGAGCGGGTGAGCAGTACTTC. It translates to CASSLMAGAGEQYF.

Details on this clonotype: A clone one base away is much larger, so this may be a read error. This rearrangement joins TRBV19 to TRBJ1-2; tentatively, D is TRBD1 (6 bases). Germline V gene lookup returns CDR1 LNHDA and CDR2 SQIVND (reference sequence). This CDR3 has 13 residues. The V gene lost 9 bases and the J gene lost 6 bases, with 17 bases spanning the gap. The CDR3 here is CASMGDRRDGYTF. In nucleotides, the CDR3 is TGTGCCAGCATGGGCGACAGGAGGGATGGCTACACCTTC.

About this clonotype itself: An end of the junction differs from the germline gene, which may be a read error. V usage is TRBV10-3 and J usage is TRBJ2-5; D is possibly TRBD2 (6 bases). Germline V gene sequence: CDR1 ENHRY, CDR2 SYGVKD. The CDR3 is made up of 13 amino acids. The DNA for the CDR3 is TGTGCCATCAGTTACTTTTCGGGGGAGACTCAGTACTTC. Translated: CAISYFSGETQYF.

V usage is TRBV20-1 and J usage is TRBJ2-5; 10 bases are a match to TRBD2. Germline-derived CDR1 and CDR2 are DFQATT and SNEGSKA (reference sequence). The CDR3 loop spans 12 amino acids. Trimming removed 6 bases from V and 5 bases from J; junction bases left unmatched: 3. As DNA, the CDR3 is TGCAGTGCCCATAGCGGGAGGGAGACCCAGTACTTC. Encoded protein: CSAHSGRETQYF.

The chain couples TRBV6-5 to TRBJ1-2, with 8 positions matching TRBD1. V shed 5 bases, J shed 7 bases, and the junction held 12 bases outside the gene matches. Germline lookup yields CDR1 MNHEY and CDR2 SVGAGI. The length of the CDR3 is 15 residues. The CDR3 DNA follows: TGTGCCAGCAGTGAAGTGGGACAGGTTTACGGTGGCTACACCTTC. It encodes CASSEVGQVYGGYTF.

The sample holds a few counts of this clonotype. The rearrangement links TRBV7-2 to TRBJ1-5; D may be TRBD1 (5 bases). Trimming cost V 6 bases and J 6 bases, with 12 bases left between them. The V gene's germline CDR1 is SGHTA and CDR2 FQGNSA. The CDR3 is 13 residues long. The CDR3 coding sequence is TGTGCCAGCAGTTATAGGGACGGTCAGCCCCAGCATTTT. Protein: CASSYRDGQPQHF.

The chain carries TRBV6-5 and TRBJ1-2, with unresolved D. The CDR3 has 15 amino acids. V was trimmed by 6 bases and J by 0 bases, leaving 14 bases between them. CDR1 and CDR2 (germline): MNHEY, SVGAGI. CDR3 DNA: TGTGCCAGCAGCCGCTCCAAATGGACTAACTATGGCTACACCTTC. Translated: CASSRSKWTNYGYTF.

On this clonotype: Likely a read error: the CDR3 ends without its conserved phenylalanine or tryptophan. The limits of the CDR3 on the DNA are not certain, so only TCRdb's listed CDR3 is given. The chain carries TRBV9 and TRBJ2-1; the table names TRBD1, a call not compared with the DNA. Germline assignment: CDR1 SGDLS and CDR2 YYNGEE. Termini included, the CDR3 measures 8 amino acids. CDR3 region: CASSPGAS.

The genes are TRBV20-1 and TRBJ1-1; D is uncertain. The V gene lost 3 bases and the J gene lost 0 bases, with 8 bases spanning the gap. Germline CDR1 is DFQATT and CDR2 is SNEGSKA (reference sequence). This CDR3 region has 13 residues. The CDR3 spells CSASLGMNTEAFF. In DNA, the CDR3 is TGCAGTGCTAGTCTGGGGATGAACACTGAAGCTTTCTTT.

There are many counts of this clonotype. The chain employs TRBV7-9 and TRBJ1-4; no reliable D call. Germline V gene data show CDR1 as SEHNR and CDR2 as FQNEAQ (reference sequence). V was clipped by 4 bases and J by 5 bases, with 8 bases between them. The CDR3 consists of 13 residues. The CDR3 DNA reads TGTGCCAGCAGCTCACAGAAAAATGAAAAACTGTTTTTT. Protein product: CASSSQKNEKLFF.

The chain employs TRBV12-3 or TRBV12-4 and TRBJ1-5; D unclear. The CDR3 sequence is 14 residues long. The V end was cut by 4 bases, the J end by 4 bases, with 11 bases between. The CDR3: CASSYLAANQPQHF. Written as DNA, the CDR3 is TGTGCCAGCAGTTACTTGGCAGCAAATCAGCCCCAGCATTTT.

V is TRBV7-9 and J is TRBJ1-6; 8 nucleotides match TRBD1. V lost 3 bases, J lost 6 bases, and 13 bases stayed unmatched. This CDR3 comprises 18 residues. Germline CDR1 is SEHNR and CDR2 is FQNEAQ (reference sequence). The CDR3 coding sequence is TGTGCCAGCAGCTTCTACCTCGGCCGGACAGGGAGTAATTCACCCCTCCACTTT. Protein sequence: CASSFYLGRTGSNSPLHF.

The chain is built from TRBV7-2 and TRBJ1-1; D is undetermined. V was clipped by 5 bases and J by 6 bases, with 16 bases between them. CDR1 and CDR2 (germline): SGHTA, FQGNSA. The CDR3 sequence is 14 residues long. The CDR3 loop reads CASSQIGRGSEAFF. The CDR3 DNA follows: TGTGCCAGCAGCCAAATAGGTAGAGGGTCTGAAGCTTTCTTT.

The CDR3 DNA reads as TGTGCCAGCGCGAAATCTGACAGTAGCTATGGCTACACCTTC. Translated: CASAKSDSSYGYTF. The V gene is TRBV25-1, the J gene TRBJ1-2, with D possibly being TRBD1 (5 bases). Germline V CDR1 and CDR2: MGHDK, SYGVNS. Trimming cost V 8 bases and J 4 bases, with 17 bases left between them. The CDR3 has 14 residues.

This clonotype was found a few times. This chain uses TRBV6-5 with TRBJ1-2; the D is unclear. Deletions cut 6 bases from V and 2 bases from J, with 10 bases between. The CDR3 covers 13 residues. Germline V gives CDR1 MNHEY, CDR2 SVGAGI. CDR3 sequence reads: CASRRNRNYGYTF. CDR3 sequence (DNA): TGTGCCAGCAGAAGGAATCGAAACTATGGCTACACCTTC.

Points on this clonotype: A junction end diverges from the germline sequence, so it may reflect a read error. The gene calls are TRBV10-2 and TRBJ1-6, with D possibly matching TRBD1 (6 bases). The CDR3 spans 12 residues. The germline V gene has CDR1 WSHSY and CDR2 SAAADI. Written as DNA, the CDR3 is TGCGCCAGCCGAGGACAGACTGAATTGGGCCTATTT. Translation: CASRGQTELGLF.

With regard to this clonotype: Its ends do not fully match the called genes, so a read error is possible. The rearrangement uses TRBV25-1 and TRBJ1-2; perhaps TRBD1 as D (5 bases). There are 12 residues in the CDR3. Germline V gene sequence: CDR1 MGHDK, CDR2 SYGVNS. The CDR3 sequence: CASSDARALTVF. CDR3 nucleotides: TGTGCCAGCAGTGATGCCAGGGCCCTGACTGTTTTC.

The chain is built from TRBV29-1 and TRBJ2-6; no clear D gene. Germline-derived CDR1 and CDR2 are SQVTM and ANQGSEA. The CDR3 covers 14 residues. Between the trimmed V and J ends, which lost 8 bases and 0 bases, there was a span of 11 bases. Here the CDR3 reads CSREADSGANVLTF. The CDR3 coding sequence is TGCAGCCGAGAGGCAGACTCTGGGGCCAACGTCCTGACTTTC.

This clonotype was counted at least ten times. The V gene is TRBV7-2, the J gene TRBJ1-5; perhaps TRBD1 as D (6 bases). The germline V gene has CDR1 SGHTA and CDR2 FQGNSA. This CDR3 has 15 residues. The V end lost 1 base, the J end lost 4 bases, and 11 bases lay between the germline ends. The CDR3 reads CASSLDGGWNQPQHF. Written as DNA, the CDR3 is TGTGCCAGCAGCTTAGATGGGGGCTGGAATCAGCCCCAGCATTTT.

With regard to this clonotype: A much larger clone lies a single base off, so this may be a read error. The genes are TRBV5-1 and TRBJ1-5, with TRBD1 identical over 7 bases. Germline lookup yields CDR1 SGHRS and CDR2 YFSETQ. Losses at the gene ends were 6 bases for V and 2 bases for J; bases not matched to a gene: 8. This CDR3 contains 15 residues. The CDR3 DNA follows: TGCGCCAGCATCAAGACAGGGACGGGCAATCAGCCCCAGCATTTT. Protein: CASIKTGTGNQPQHF. Using reference TRBV5-1 and TRBJ1-5 for the parts outside the CDR3, the full variable domain is KAGVTQTPRYLIKTRGQQVTLSCSPISGHRSVSWYQQTPGQGLQFLFEYFSETQRNKGNFPGRFSGRQFSNSRSEMNVSTLELGDSALYLCASIKTGTGNQPQHFGDGTRLSIL.

The rearrangement uses TRBV7-9 and TRBJ2-5; the D call may be TRBD1 or TRBD2 (5 bases each). Trimming left V 1 base short and J 5 bases short, with 14 bases between. Germline V CDR1 and CDR2: SEHNR, FQNEAQ (reference sequence). CDR3 size: 15 residues. CDR3 amino acids: CASSLVGSWGETQYF. The CDR3, as DNA: TGTGCCAGCAGCTTAGTTGGCAGCTGGGGGGAGACCCAGTACTTC.

This clonotype has ten or more counts. The chain joins TRBV10-3 to TRBJ2-7; D may be TRBD2 (5 bases). CDR3 length: 15 amino acids. V was clipped by 1 base and J by 3 bases, with 13 bases between them. Germline V lookup: CDR1 ENHRY, CDR2 SYGVKD. The chain's CDR3 is CAISEFSSRDYEQYF. The CDR3 nucleotides read TGTGCCATCAGTGAGTTTTCTAGCAGAGACTACGAGCAGTACTTC.

The sample holds a few counts of this clonotype. V gene TRBV14 combines with J gene TRBJ1-2; D gene uncertain. Germline V gives CDR1 SGHDN, CDR2 FVKESK. With 1 base removed from V and 6 bases from J, the gap between germline ends came to 9 bases. There are 13 residues in the CDR3. The CDR3 coding sequence is TGTGCCAGCAGCCAAGGTTGGAGTAATGGCTACACCTTC. Residues: CASSQGWSNGYTF.